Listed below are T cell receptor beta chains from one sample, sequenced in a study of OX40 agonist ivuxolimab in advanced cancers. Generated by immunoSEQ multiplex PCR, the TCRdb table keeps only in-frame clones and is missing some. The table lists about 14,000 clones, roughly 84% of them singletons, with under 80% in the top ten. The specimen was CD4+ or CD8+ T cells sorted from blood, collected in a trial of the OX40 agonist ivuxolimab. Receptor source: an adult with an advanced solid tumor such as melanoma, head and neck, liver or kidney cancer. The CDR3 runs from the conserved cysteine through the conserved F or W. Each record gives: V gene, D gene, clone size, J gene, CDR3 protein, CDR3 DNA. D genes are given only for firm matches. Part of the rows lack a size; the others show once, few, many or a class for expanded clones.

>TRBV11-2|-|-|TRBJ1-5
CASSIGPKGYQPQHF
TGTGCCAGCAGCATCGGACCCAAGGGGTATCAGCCCCAGCATTTT
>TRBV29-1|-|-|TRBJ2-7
CSVADGGFYEQYF
TGCAGCGTAGCGGACGGGGGTTTCTACGAGCAGTACTTC
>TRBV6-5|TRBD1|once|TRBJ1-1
CASSYSAGGGTEAFF
TGTGCCAGCAGTTACTCGGCAGGGGGTGGGACTGAAGCTTTCTTT
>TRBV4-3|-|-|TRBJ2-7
CASSQDKSSGVEQYF
TGCGCCAGCAGCCAAGATAAGAGTAGCGGAGTCGAGCAGTACTTC
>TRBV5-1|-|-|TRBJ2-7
CASSLSAGIRSYEQYF
TGCGCCAGCAGCTTGTCCGCGGGGATCCGCTCCTACGAGCAGTACTTC
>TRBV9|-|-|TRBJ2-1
CASSVAGYNEQFF
TGTGCCAGCAGCGTAGCTGGATACAATGAGCAGTTCTTC
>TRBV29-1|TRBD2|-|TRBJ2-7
CSVAHVAGGVDEQYF
TGCAGCGTTGCTCACGTAGCGGGAGGTGTAGACGAGCAGTACTTC
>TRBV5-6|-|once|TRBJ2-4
CASSLARYGEGDIQYF
TGTGCCAGCAGCTTGGCTCGGTACGGAGAGGGGGACATTCAGTACTTC
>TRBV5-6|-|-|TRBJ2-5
CASSLGHPIGETQYF
TGTGCCAGCAGCTTGGGTCACCCGATTGGAGAGACCCAGTACTTC
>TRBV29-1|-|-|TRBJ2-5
CSVVSVDRYF
TGCAGCGTTGTGTCGGTGGACCGGTACTTC
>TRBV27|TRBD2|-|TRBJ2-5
CASSPTGGWETQYF
TGTGCCAGCAGTCCAACCGGGGGGTGGGAGACCCAGTACTTC
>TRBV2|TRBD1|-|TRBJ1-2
CASTENWTGSGGYTF
TGTGCCAGCACCGAAAACTGGACAGGGTCGGGTGGCTACACCTTC
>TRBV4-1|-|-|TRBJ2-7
CASSPASGTGFYEQYF
TGCGCCAGCAGCCCAGCTAGCGGGACAGGTTTCTACGAGCAGTACTTC
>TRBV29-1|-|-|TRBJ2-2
CSVAFPNTGELFF
TGCAGCGTTGCCTTCCCGAACACCGGGGAGCTGTTTTTT
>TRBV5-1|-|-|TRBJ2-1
CASSSRPQASSYNEQFF
TGCGCCAGCAGCTCGAGGCCACAGGCGAGCTCCTACAATGAGCAGTTCTTC
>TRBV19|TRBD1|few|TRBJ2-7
CASSQTGTPYEQYF
TGTGCCAGTAGCCAGACAGGGACCCCCTACGAGCAGTACTTC
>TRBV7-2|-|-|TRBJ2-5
CASSLPGWETQYF
TGTGCCAGCAGCTTACCAGGGTGGGAGACCCAGTACTTC
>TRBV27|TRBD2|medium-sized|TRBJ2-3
CASTHRTSGSTDTQYF
TGTGCCAGCACCCATAGGACTAGCGGGAGCACAGATACGCAGTATTTT
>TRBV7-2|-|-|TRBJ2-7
CASSPAGAFYEQYF
TGTGCCAGCAGCCCCGCCGGGGCGTTCTACGAGCAGTACTTC
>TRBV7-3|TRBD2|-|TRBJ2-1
CASSLTSGGSNEQFF
TGTGCCAGCAGCTTAACTAGCGGGGGGTCAAATGAGCAGTTCTTC
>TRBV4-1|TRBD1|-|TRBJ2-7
CASSQEGTDSYEQYF
TGCGCCAGCAGCCAAGAGGGGACAGACTCCTACGAGCAGTACTTC
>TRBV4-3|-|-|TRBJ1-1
CASSQDPSGVFRYTEAFF
TGCGCCAGCAGCCAAGACCCGTCGGGGGTCTTCAGGTACACTGAAGCTTTCTTT
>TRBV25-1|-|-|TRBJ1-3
CASSGGPSGNTIYF
TGTGCCAGCAGTGGGGGGCCCTCCGGAAACACCATATATTTT
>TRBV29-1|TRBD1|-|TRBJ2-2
CSGDSPNTGELFF
TGCAGCGGGGACAGCCCGAACACCGGGGAGCTGTTTTTT
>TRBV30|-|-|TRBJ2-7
CAWSVQGLNYEQYF
TGTGCCTGGAGTGTGCAGGGCCTGAACTACGAGCAGTACTTC
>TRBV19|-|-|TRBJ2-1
CASSMGSNYNEQFF
TGTGCCAGTAGTATGGGCTCAAACTACAATGAGCAGTTCTTC
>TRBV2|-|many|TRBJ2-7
CATDSRGESYEQYF
TGTGCCACGGACTCCAGGGGTGAATCCTACGAGCAGTACTTC
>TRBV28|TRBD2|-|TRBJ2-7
CASSPRGLAFYHEQYF
TGTGCCAGCAGTCCCAGGGGACTAGCGTTTTACCACGAGCAGTACTTC
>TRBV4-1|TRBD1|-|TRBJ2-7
CASSQMTGGREQYF
TGCGCCAGCAGCCAAATGACAGGGGGTAGGGAGCAGTACTTC
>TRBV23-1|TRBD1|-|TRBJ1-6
CASTRPGGTGSSYNSPLHF
TGCGCCAGCACCCGACCGGGCGGGACAGGGAGCTCCTATAATTCACCCCTCCACTTT
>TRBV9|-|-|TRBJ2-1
CASSVGYNEQFF
TGTGCCAGCAGCGTAGGTTACAATGAGCAGTTCTTC
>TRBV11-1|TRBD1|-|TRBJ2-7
CASSAGQGTYEQYF
TGTGCCAGCAGCGCGGGACAGGGAACCTACGAGCAGTACTTC
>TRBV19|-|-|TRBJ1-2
CASRVSGGYTF
TGTGCCAGTAGGGTGAGCGGTGGCTACACCTTC
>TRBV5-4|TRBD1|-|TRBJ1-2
CASSWTGTNYGYTF
TGTGCCAGCAGCTGGACAGGAACTAACTATGGCTACACCTTC
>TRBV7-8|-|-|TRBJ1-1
CASSPLRDTEAFF
TGTGCCAGCAGCCCATTGAGGGATACTGAAGCTTTCTTT
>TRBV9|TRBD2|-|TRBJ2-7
CASSASGTSPYEQYF
TGTGCCAGCAGCGCTTCCGGGACTAGCCCCTACGAGCAGTACTTC
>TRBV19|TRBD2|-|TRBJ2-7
CASSLTSGGAEQYF
TGTGCCAGTAGTTTGACTAGCGGAGGCGCCGAGCAGTACTTC
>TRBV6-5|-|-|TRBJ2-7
CASSPTGLGEQYF
TGTGCCAGCAGTCCTACAGGGTTGGGCGAGCAGTACTTC
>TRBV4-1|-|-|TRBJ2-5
CASSYGVGETQYF
TGCGCCAGCAGCTACGGAGTGGGGGAGACCCAGTACTTC
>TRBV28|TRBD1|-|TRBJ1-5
CASSLDRGNQPQHF
TGTGCCAGCAGCCTGGACAGGGGCAATCAGCCCCAGCATTTT
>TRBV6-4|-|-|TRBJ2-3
CANLFVWSIGTDTQYF
TGTGCCAACCTGTTTGTATGGAGTATAGGGACAGATACGCAGTATTTT